The 12 T cell receptor beta chains below come from one sample, sequenced in a study of T cells in Graves' hyperthyroidism and ophthalmopathy. RNA transcripts provided the source from which TCR beta CDR3 regions were amplified. First-round RT-PCR with HTBI primers amplified the TCR CDR3 region. From the multiplex PCR reads, TCRdb called clonotypes with MiXCR, one entry per CDR3 protein. The sample carries roughly 750,000 distinct CDR3 sequences, 16% recorded once. The sequenced sample consisted of blood. The receptors here all came from a man aged 18 to 30 with Graves' hyperthyroidism.

This sequence joins TRBV7-9 and TRBJ1-6; 10 bases fit TRBD1. The ends lost 6 bases at V and 4 bases at J; junction bases unmatched: 6. The CDR3 is 16 residues long. The germline gives CDR1 SEHNR, CDR2 FQNEAQ (reference sequence). CDR3 DNA sequence: TGTGCCAGCAGTCCAGGACAGGGGGAATATAATTCACCCCTCCACTTT. Translation gives CASSPGQGEYNSPLHF.

V is TRBV20-1 and J is TRBJ2-3; 9 nucleotides agree with TRBD2. The CDR3 sequence is 13 residues long. Trimming cost V 3 bases and J 8 bases; bases outside gene matches: 6. CDR1 is DFQATT, CDR2 SNEGSKA, per germline (reference sequence). CDR3 sequence: CSASRGSGGTQYF. As DNA, the CDR3 is TGCAGTGCTAGTAGGGGTAGCGGGGGTACGCAGTATTTT.

This clonotype was detected ten times or more. This chain uses TRBV7-6 with TRBJ2-1; D uncertain. Germline lookup yields CDR1 SGHVS and CDR2 FNYEAQ. CDR3 length: 13 amino acids. Trimming stripped 1 base from V and 8 bases from J, with 9 bases between. The CDR3 here is CASSLEQPHEQFF. CDR3 coding DNA: TGTGCCAGCAGCTTAGAACAGCCACATGAGCAGTTCTTC.

The J gene is TRBJ1-1, the V gene TRBV6-2 or TRBV6-3; D is unresolved. Germline CDR1 reads MNHEY; CDR2 reads SVGEGT. The V end was cut by 0 bases, the J end by 6 bases, with 11 bases between. The CDR3 has 14 amino acids. Written as DNA, the CDR3 is TGTGCCAGCAGTTACTCCTTCGTGGGAGCTGAAGCTTTCTTT. Translating gives CASSYSFVGAEAFF.

The chain uses TRBV18 and TRBJ2-4; unclear D gene. The germline V gene encodes CDR1 KGHSH and CDR2 LQKENI. The V end lost 9 bases, the J end lost 5 bases, and 8 bases lay between the germline ends. The CDR3 extends over 11 amino acids. The CDR3 DNA follows: TGTGCCAGGCCATATGAAAACATTCAGTACTTC. Translating gives CARPYENIQYF. The full variable domain, its missing parts supplied by reference TRBV18 and TRBJ2-4, is NAGVMQNPRHLVRRRGQEARLRCSPMKGHSHVYWYRQLPEEGLKFMVYLQKENIIDESGMPKERFSAEFPKEGPSILRIQQVVRGDSAAYFCARPYENIQYFGAGTRLSVL.

This clonotype was seen repeatedly, ten times or more. The chain couples TRBV12-5 to TRBJ2-7, with D possibly matching TRBD1 (5 bases). Trimming removed 6 bases from V and 3 bases from J, with 12 bases in between. The germline V gene has CDR1 LGHNT and CDR2 FRNRAP. The CDR3 contains 13 residues. In DNA form, the CDR3 reads TGTGCTAGTGGCCCAGGGTTGGGCTACGAGCAGTACTTC. Residues: CASGPGLGYEQYF.

This clonotype has just a few counts. The V and J genes are TRBV20-1 and TRBJ2-7; 11 bases are a match to TRBD1. Germline V gene sequence: CDR1 DFQATT, CDR2 SNEGSKA (reference sequence). The J segment lost 3 bases and the V segment lost 7 bases, leaving 5 bases of the junction unmatched. CDR3 length: 13 residues. CDR3 nucleotide sequence: TGCAGTGTTCCGGGACAGGGGGGCTACGAGCAGTACTTC. As protein: CSVPGQGGYEQYF.

This clonotype was seen a single time. This could be a read error, since a much larger clone is one nucleotide away. The rearrangement uses TRBV28 and TRBJ2-7; 11 bases line up with TRBD2. This CDR3 spans 14 amino acids. Germline CDR1 MDHEN, CDR2 SYDVKM. The V segment lost 4 bases and the J segment 7 bases; nucleotides outside the gene matches: 6. In DNA form, the CDR3 reads TGTGCCAGCAGTTCCAAGCTAGCGGGAGGAGAGCAGTACTTC. Translating it yields CASSSKLAGGEQYF. Supplemented by reference TRBV28 and TRBJ2-7, the full variable domain reads DVKVTQSSRYLVKRTGEKVFLECVQDMDHENMFWYRQDPGLGLRLIYFSYDVKMKEKGDIPEGYSVSREKKERFSLILESASTNQTSMYLCASSSKLAGGEQYFGPGTRLTVT.

The chain joins TRBV6-2 or TRBV6-3 to TRBJ1-5, with 9 bases fitting TRBD1. V trimming: 7 bases; J trimming: 8 bases; junction bases outside the gene matches: 9. Looked up from germline, CDR1 is MNHEY and CDR2 is SVGEGT. The CDR3 has 14 residues. The chain's CDR3 is CASILRQGDEPQHF. The CDR3 region has the DNA TGTGCCAGCATTCTTCGACAGGGGGACGAGCCCCAGCATTTT.

The chain recombines TRBV28 with TRBJ1-5; 9 bases align to TRBD1. CDR3 length equals 16 residues. V dropped 5 bases and J dropped 3; count of bases not matched to a gene: 8. The germline V gene has CDR1 MDHEN and CDR2 SYDVKM. CDR3 DNA sequence: TGTGCCAGCAGTCGAGACAGGGGGGCCTTCAATCAGCCCCAGCATTTT. It is translated as CASSRDRGAFNQPQHF.

This clonotype was seen many times. This chain uses TRBV27 with TRBJ2-1; D is uncertain. Trimming pared 0 bases from V and 1 base from J, leaving 7 bases between. The CDR3 is 15 amino acids. Germline CDR1 MNHEY, CDR2 SMNVEV (reference sequence). CDR3: CASSLSFGSYNEQFF. The CDR3 region has the DNA TGTGCCAGCAGTTTATCTTTCGGTTCCTACAATGAGCAGTTCTTC.

This clonotype came up many times. This chain connects TRBV28 to TRBJ2-2; the match to TRBD2 covers 10 bases. CDR3 length: 15 amino acids. J was trimmed by 6 bases and V by 2 bases; bases with no gene match: 3. Germline V gene data show CDR1 as MDHEN and CDR2 as SYDVKM. The chain's CDR3 is CASSLSLAGAGELFF. The DNA of the CDR3 is TGTGCCAGCAGTTTAAGCCTAGCGGGAGCCGGGGAGCTGTTTTTT.